The present T cell receptor beta chain was sequenced within a study of T-cell memory formation after mild COVID-19. This clonotype has ten or more counts. As yet, its antigen is unknown. Study-wide findings and caveats: A second wave expanding day 15 to 37 was CD4+-biased; contracting clones were balanced.

The V gene's germline CDR1 is SGHTA and CDR2 FQGNSA. The V gene lost 6 bases and the J gene lost 2 bases, with 17 bases spanning the gap. This CDR3 has 15 residues. TCR alpha and TCR beta cDNA libraries with sample barcodes and UMIs came from 5'RACE using constant-segment primers. TCRdb redid the calling of the 5' RACE reads with MiXCR, one entry per CDR3 protein. The table includes roughly 35,000 distinct CDR3 sequences, around 21% detected once. J is TRBJ2-7 and V is TRBV7-2, with D perhaps assigned TRBD1 or TRBD2 (6 bases each). The receptor's source is an adult who had mild COVID-19 (a few samples of this study predate the infection). Cell type and time point are not known. The sequenced sample was PBMCs or a T cell subset sorted from them (not recorded which). The CDR3: CASSTRIRGPYEQYF. CDR3 nucleotides: TGTGCCAGCAGTACCCGGATCCGGGGGCCCTACGAGCAGTACTTC.